This record covers a single T cell receptor (beta chain). Methods used by the authors: Nucleated cell counts were estimated from reference gene primer amplification. Some clones are missing from TCRdb's copy, which holds only in-frame ones; the method was immunoSEQ multiplex PCR. V and J calls and clone size are as listed in that table; D and trimming were resolved from the DNA. The sample shows 150,000 or so clones, approximately 87% of them seen only once. The CDR3 is 14 residues long. Germline V CDR1 and CDR2: MNHEY, SVGAGI. Trimming pared 6 bases from V and 1 base from J, leaving 10 bases between. The record originates from a study of blood T cell repertoires in COVID-19. Across the study: Researchers got acute and convalescent COVID-19 samples from the United States, Italy and Spain. Sample material is recorded as cDNA or gDNA derived from T cells, B-cell-depleted T cells, or PBMCs.

Input material: peripheral blood. J is TRBJ2-1 and V is TRBV6-5, with D possibly being TRBD1 (6 bases). The origin of this receptor is a woman in her 70s with acute or convalescent COVID-19. CDR3 protein: CASSQGRSYNEQFF. CDR3 sequence (DNA): TGTGCCAGCAGCCAGGGGCGGTCCTACAATGAGCAGTTCTTC.